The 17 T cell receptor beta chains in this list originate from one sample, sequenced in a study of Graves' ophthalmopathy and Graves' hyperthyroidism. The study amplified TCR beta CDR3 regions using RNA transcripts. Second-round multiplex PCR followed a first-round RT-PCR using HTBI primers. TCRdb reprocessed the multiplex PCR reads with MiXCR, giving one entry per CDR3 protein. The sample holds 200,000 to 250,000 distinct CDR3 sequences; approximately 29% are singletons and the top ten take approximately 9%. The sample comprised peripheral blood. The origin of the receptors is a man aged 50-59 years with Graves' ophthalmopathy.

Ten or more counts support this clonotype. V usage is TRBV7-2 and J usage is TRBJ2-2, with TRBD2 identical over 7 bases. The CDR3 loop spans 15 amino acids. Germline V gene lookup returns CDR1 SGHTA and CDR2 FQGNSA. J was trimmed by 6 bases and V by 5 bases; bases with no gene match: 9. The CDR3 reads CASSPPAAGAGELFF. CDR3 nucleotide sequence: TGTGCCAGCAGCCCTCCTGCTGCGGGAGCCGGGGAGCTGTTTTTT. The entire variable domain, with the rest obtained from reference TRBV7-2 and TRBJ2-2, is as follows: GAGVSQSPSNKVTEKGKDVELRCDPISGHTALYWYRQSLGQGLEFLIYFQGNSAPDKSGLPSDRFSAERTGGSVSTLTIQRTQQEDSAVYLCASSPPAAGAGELFFGEGSRLTVL.

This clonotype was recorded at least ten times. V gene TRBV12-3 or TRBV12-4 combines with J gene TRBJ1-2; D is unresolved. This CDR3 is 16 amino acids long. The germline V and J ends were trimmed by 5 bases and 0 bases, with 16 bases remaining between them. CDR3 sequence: CASSGVSGWANYGYTF. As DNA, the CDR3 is TGTGCCAGCAGTGGGGTGTCCGGTTGGGCTAACTATGGCTACACCTTC.

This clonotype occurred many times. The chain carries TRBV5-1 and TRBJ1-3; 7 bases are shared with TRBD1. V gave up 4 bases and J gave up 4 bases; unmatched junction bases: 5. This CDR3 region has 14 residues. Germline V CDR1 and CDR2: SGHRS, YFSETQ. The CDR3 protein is CASSRDSEGNTIYF. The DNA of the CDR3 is TGCGCCAGCAGCAGGGACAGCGAGGGAAACACCATATATTTT.

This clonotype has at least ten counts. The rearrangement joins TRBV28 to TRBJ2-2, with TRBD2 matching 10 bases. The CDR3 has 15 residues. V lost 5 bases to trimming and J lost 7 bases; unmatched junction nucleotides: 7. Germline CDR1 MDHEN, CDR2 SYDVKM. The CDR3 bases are TGTGCCAGCAGTGGACTAGCGGAAAGGGGCGGGGAGCTGTTTTTT. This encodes CASSGLAERGGELFF.

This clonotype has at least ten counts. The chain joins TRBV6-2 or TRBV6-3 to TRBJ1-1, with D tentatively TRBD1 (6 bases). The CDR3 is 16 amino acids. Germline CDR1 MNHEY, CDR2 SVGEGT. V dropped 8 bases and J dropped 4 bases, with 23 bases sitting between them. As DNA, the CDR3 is TGTGCCAGCGACCCCCATGGTTCGACAGGCCCCACTGAAGCTTTCTTT. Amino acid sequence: CASDPHGSTGPTEAFF.

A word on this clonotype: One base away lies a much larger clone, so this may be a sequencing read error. CDR3 nucleotides: TGTGCCAGCAGCCGGGGACAGGGGGCTGACCATGGCTACACCTTC. Translation gives CASSRGQGADHGYTF. The rearrangement uses TRBV11-1 and TRBJ1-2, with 12 bases that match TRBD1. The CDR3 runs to 15 residues. Germline CDR1 is SGHAT and CDR2 is FQDESV (reference sequence). V lost 5 bases, J lost 6 bases, and 7 bases stayed unmatched.

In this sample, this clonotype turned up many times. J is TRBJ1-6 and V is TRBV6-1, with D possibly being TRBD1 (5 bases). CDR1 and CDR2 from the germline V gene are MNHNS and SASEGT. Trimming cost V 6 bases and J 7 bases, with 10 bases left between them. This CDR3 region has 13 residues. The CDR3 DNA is TGTGCCAGCAGGCAGGGTTTCAATTCACCCCTCCACTTT. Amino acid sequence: CASRQGFNSPLHF.

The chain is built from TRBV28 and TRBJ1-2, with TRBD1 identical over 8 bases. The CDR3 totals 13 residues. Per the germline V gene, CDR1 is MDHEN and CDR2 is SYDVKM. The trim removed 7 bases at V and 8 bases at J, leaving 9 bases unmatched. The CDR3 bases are TGTGCCAGCAAATACGCAGGGGGCTTGGGCTACACCTTC. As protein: CASKYAGGLGYTF.

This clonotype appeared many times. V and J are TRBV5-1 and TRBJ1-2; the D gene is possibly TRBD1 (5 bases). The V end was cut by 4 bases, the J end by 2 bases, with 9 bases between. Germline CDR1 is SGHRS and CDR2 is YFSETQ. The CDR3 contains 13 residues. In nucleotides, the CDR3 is TGCGCCAGCAGCCCTGCAGGGAACTATGGCTACACCTTC. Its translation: CASSPAGNYGYTF. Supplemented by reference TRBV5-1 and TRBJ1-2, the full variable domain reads KAGVTQTPRYLIKTRGQQVTLSCSPISGHRSVSWYQQTPGQGLQFLFEYFSETQRNKGNFPGRFSGRQFSNSRSEMNVSTLELGDSALYLCASSPAGNYGYTFGSGTRLTVV.

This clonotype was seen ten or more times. The CDR3 DNA sequence: TGTGCCAGCCGGGTTCACGCCAACACTGAAGCTTTCTTT. Its translation is CASRVHANTEAFF. The chain combines TRBV12-3 or TRBV12-4 with TRBJ1-1; no clear D. The V end was cut by 8 bases, the J end by 2 bases, with 12 bases between. This CDR3 has 13 residues.

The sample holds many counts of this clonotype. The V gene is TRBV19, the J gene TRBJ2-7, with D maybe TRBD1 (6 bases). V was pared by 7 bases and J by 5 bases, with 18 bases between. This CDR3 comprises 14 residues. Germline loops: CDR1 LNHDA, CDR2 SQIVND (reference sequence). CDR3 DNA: TGTGCCAGTACCACAGGGCGTGGGAGAGACGAGCAGTACTTC. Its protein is CASTTGRGRDEQYF.

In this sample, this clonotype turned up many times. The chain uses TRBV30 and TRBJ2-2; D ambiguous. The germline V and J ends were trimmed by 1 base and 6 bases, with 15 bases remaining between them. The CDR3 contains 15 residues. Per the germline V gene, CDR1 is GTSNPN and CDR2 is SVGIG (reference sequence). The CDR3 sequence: CAWSAPTYGAGELFF. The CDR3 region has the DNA TGTGCCTGGAGTGCCCCTACTTATGGGGCCGGGGAGCTGTTTTTT. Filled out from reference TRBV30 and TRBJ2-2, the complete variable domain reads SQTIHQWPATLVQPVGSPLSLECTVEGTSNPNLYWYRQAAGRGLQLLFYSVGIGQISSEVPQNLSASRPQDRQFILSSKKLLLSDSGFYLCAWSAPTYGAGELFFGEGSRLTVL.

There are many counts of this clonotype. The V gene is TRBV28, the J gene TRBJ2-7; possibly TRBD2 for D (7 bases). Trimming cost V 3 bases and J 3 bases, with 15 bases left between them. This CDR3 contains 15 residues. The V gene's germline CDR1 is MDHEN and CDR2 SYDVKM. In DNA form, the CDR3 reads TGTGCCAGCAGTTTGGCGGGGGCGGGGATCTACGAGCAGTACTTC. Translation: CASSLAGAGIYEQYF.

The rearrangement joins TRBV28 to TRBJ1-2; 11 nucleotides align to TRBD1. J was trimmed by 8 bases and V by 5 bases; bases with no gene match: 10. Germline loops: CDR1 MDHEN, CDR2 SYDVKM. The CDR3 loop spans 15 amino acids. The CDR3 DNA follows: TGTGCCAGCAGTACACGGGACAGGGGGATGGGGGGCTACACCTTC. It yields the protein CASSTRDRGMGGYTF.

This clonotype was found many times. The CDR3 region is CASSPDDVETQYF. Written as DNA, the CDR3 is TGTGCCAGCTCCCCTGATGATGTGGAGACCCAGTACTTC. The chain recombines TRBV18 with TRBJ2-5; D unresolved. Trimming took 6 bases from V and 5 from J, leaving 13 bases between them. The germline gives CDR1 KGHSH, CDR2 LQKENI. The CDR3 length is 13 residues.

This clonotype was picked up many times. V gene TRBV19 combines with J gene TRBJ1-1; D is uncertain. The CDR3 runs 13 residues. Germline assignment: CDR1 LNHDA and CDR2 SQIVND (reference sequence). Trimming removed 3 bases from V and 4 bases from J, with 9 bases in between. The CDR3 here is CASSMGRLTEAFF. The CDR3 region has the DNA TGTGCCAGTAGTATGGGTCGCCTCACTGAAGCTTTCTTT.

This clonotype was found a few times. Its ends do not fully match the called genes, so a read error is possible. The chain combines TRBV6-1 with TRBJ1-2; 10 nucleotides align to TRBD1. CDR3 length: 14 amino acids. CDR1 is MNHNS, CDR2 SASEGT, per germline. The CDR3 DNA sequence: TGTGCCAGCAGGCGGACAGGGGGGGACTATGGTTACACCTTC. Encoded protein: CASRRTGGDYGYTF.